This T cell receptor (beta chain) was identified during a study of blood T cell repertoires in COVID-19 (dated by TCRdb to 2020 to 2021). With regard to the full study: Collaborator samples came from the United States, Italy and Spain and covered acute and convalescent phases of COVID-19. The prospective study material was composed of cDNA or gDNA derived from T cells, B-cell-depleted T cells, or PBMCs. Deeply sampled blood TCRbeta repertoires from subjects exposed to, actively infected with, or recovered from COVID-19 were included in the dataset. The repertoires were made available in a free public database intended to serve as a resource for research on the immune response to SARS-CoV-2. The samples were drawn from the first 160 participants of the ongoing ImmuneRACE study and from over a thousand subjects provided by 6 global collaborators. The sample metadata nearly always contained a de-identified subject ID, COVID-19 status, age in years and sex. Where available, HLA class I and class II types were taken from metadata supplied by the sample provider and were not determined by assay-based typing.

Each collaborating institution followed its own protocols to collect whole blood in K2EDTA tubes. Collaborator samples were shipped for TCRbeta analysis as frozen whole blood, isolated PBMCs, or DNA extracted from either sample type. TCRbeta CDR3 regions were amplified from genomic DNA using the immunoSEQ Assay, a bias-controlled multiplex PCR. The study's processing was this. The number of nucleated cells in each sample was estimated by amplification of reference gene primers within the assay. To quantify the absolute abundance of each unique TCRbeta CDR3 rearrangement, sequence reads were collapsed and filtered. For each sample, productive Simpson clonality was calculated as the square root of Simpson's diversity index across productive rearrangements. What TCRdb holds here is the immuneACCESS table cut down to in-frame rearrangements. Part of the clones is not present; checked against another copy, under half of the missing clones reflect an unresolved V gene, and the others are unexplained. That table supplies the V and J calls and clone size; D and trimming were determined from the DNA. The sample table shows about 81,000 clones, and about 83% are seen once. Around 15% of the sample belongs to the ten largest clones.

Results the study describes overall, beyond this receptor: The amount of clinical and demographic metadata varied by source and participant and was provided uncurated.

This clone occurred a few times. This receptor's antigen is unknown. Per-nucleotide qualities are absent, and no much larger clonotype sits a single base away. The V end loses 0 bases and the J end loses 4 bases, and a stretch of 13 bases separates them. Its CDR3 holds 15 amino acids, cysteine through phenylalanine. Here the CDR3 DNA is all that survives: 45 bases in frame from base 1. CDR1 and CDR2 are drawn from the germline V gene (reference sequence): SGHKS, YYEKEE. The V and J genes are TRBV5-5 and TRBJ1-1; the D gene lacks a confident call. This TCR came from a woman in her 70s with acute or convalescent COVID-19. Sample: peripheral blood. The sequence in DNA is TGTGCCAGCAGCTTGGGAGCCGATTCTGTCACTGAAGCTTTCTTT. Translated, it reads CASSLGADSVTEAFF.